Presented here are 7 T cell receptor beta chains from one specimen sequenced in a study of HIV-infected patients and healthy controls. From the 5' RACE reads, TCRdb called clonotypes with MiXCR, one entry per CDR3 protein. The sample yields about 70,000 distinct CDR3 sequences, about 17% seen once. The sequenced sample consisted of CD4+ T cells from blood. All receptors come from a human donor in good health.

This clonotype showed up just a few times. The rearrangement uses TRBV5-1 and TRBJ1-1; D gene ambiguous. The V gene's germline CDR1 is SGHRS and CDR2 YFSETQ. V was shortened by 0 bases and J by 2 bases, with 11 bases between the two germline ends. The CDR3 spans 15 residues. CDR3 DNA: TGCGCCAGCAGCTTGGGGGCCATCAAAAACACTGAAGCTTTCTTT. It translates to CASSLGAIKNTEAFF.

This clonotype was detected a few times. Here the CDR3 reads CASSYLGLYEQYF. In DNA, the CDR3 is TGTGCCAGCAGTTACTTGGGCCTTTACGAGCAGTACTTC. V gene TRBV6-2 or TRBV6-3 combines with J gene TRBJ2-7; D gene ambiguous. Trimming cost V 1 base and J 4 bases, with 8 bases left between them. Germline assignment: CDR1 MNHEY and CDR2 SVGEGT. The CDR3 contains 13 residues.

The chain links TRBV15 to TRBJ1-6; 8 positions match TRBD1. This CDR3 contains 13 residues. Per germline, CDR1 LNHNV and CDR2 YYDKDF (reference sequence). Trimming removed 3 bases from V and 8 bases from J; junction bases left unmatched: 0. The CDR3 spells CATSRDRDSPLHF. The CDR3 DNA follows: TGTGCCACCAGCAGGGACAGGGATTCACCCCTCCACTTT.

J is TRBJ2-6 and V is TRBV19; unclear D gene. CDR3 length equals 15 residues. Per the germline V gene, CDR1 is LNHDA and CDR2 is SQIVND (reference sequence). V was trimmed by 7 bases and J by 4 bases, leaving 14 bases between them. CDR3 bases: TGTGCCAGTACCCCACCCGGAACCGGGGCCAACGTCCTGACTTTC. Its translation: CASTPPGTGANVLTF.

The CDR3 DNA reads as TGCAGTGCTAGAGACACAGGACACACCAATCAGCCCCAGCATTTT. This codes for CSARDTGHTNQPQHF. The genes are TRBV20-1 and TRBJ1-5, with D possibly TRBD1 on 5 matching bases. Trimming pared 0 bases from V and 3 bases from J, leaving 12 bases between. The CDR3 consists of 15 residues. The germline CDR1 and CDR2 sequences are DFQATT and SNEGSKA (reference sequence).

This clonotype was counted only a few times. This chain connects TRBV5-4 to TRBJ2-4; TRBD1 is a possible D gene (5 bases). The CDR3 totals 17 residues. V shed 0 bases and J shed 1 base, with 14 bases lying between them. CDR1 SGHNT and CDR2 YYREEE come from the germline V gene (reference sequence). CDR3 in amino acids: CASSLGGLEWAKNIQYF. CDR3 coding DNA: TGTGCCAGCAGCTTGGGGGGCCTAGAGTGGGCCAAAAACATTCAGTACTTC.

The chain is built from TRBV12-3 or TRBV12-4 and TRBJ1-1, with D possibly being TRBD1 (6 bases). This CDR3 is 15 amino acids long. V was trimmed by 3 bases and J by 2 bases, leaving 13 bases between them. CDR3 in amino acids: CASSFRNRANTEAFF. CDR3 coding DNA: TGTGCCAGCAGTTTCCGCAACAGGGCAAACACTGAAGCTTTCTTT.